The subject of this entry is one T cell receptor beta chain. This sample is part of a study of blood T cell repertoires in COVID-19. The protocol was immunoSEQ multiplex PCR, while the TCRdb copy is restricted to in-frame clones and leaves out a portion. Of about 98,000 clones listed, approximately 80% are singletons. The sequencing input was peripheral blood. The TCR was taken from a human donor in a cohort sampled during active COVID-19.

The CDR3 reads CASSFGTGRGLNTGELFF. In nucleotides, the CDR3 is TGCGCCAGCAGTTTTGGCACAGGGAGGGGCCTAAACACCGGGGAGCTGTTTTTT. The rearrangement links TRBV5-1 to TRBJ2-2; D possibly corresponds to TRBD2 (7 bases). V lost 5 bases and J 2 bases, leaving 22 bases between the germline ends. The CDR3 is made up of 18 amino acids. Germline V gene lookup returns CDR1 SGHRS and CDR2 YFSETQ.